A selection of T cell receptor beta chains follows, all from one sample in a study of T cell repertoires in cytomegalovirus infection. In TCRdb, the reads were re-called with MiXCR into one record per CDR3 protein. The data show some 150,000 distinct CDR3 sequences, with roughly 6% seen just once and more than 15% held by the top ten. Sequencing used PBMCs. Source of these receptors: a human donor in good health (CMV status not recorded). Some clones in this sample may be carry-over from other donors' samples. Each CDR3 is given with its conserved first and last residue. Size is stated for part of the rows, as once, few or many counts, or as a class when the clone is expanded.

>13|TRBV7-3|few
CASSLNEGQPQHF
>17|TRBV7-6|many
CASSLQTLQADGGELFF
>11|TRBV29-1|few
CRGGRAGDYTF
>12|TRBV19|few
CASSMAWGEQYF
>15|TRBV6-2/TRBV6-3|NA
CASSYLGLAAYEQFF
>15|TRBV28|many
CASSSLQGPGNTIYF
>16|TRBV7-8|many
CASSLISVYPNSPLHF
>15|TRBV7-2|many
CASSPQGQGKNIQYF
>16|TRBV6-1|NA
CASSVPALPGRGEQYF
>14|TRBV7-2|many
CASSLSPSTDTQYF
>12|TRBV9|NA
CASSFRTGGYTF